Here is one T cell receptor beta chain with its context. The antigen is unknown. Germline V gene data show CDR1 as LNHDA and CDR2 as SQIVND (reference sequence). Trimming removed 0 bases from V and 5 bases from J, with 10 bases in between. The CDR3 has 15 residues. The data derive from a study of T cells in Graves' hyperthyroidism and ophthalmopathy. There were TCR beta CDR3 regions amplified from RNA transcripts. First-round RT-PCR of the TCR CDR3 relied on the HTBI primer set. TCRdb re-analysed the multiplex PCR reads in MiXCR, keeping a single row per CDR3 protein. The sample has around 620,000 distinct CDR3 sequences; about 43% are singletons. Diagnoses rested on clinical symptoms, serum thyroxine and TRAb, thyroid ultrasound and orbital computed tomography. Findings and limits, study-wide: Ophthalmopathy onset followed model prediction by a median approximately 5.9 months. Clonotypes that were expanded in thyroid above 0.001 mostly appeared in blood too. Ophthalmopathy was separated from stable hyperthyroidism by a 13 V-J model.

This sequence was found in an adult woman with Graves' disease, either hyperthyroidism or ophthalmopathy (not recorded which). Source material: peripheral blood or thyroid tissue (not recorded which). The chain combines TRBV19 with TRBJ2-2, with D perhaps matching TRBD2 (5 bases). The CDR3 sequence is CASSIDQRLTGELFF. CDR3 coding DNA: TGTGCCAGTAGTATAGACCAGCGGCTAACCGGGGAGCTGTTTTTT.